This entry lists 14 T cell receptor beta chains sequenced from one sample in a study of shared clonotypes between healthy human individuals. Profiled with immunoSEQ multiplex PCR; TCRdb holds only in-frame clones, not every one. The sample lists 850,000 to 1,200,000 clones, around 74% occurring once. The sample was memory CD4+ T cells sorted from blood. Subset specified: CD45RA-negative fraction. The receptors derive from a man aged 18 to 35 in good health.

The chain is built from TRBV6-4 and TRBJ1-1; tentatively, D is TRBD1 (6 bases). This CDR3 spans 15 amino acids. The ends were cut back, 7 bases at V and 0 bases at J, with 15 bases in the middle. In germline, CDR1 is MRHNA, CDR2 SNTAGT. CDR3 coding DNA: TGTGCCAGCAAAATGGAGGACAGCATGAACACTGAAGCTTTCTTT. It encodes CASKMEDSMNTEAFF.

The rearrangement joins TRBV6-5 to TRBJ2-7; 7 nucleotides match TRBD2. The CDR3 runs 16 residues. In germline, CDR1 is MNHEY, CDR2 SVGAGI. V dropped 0 bases and J dropped 2; count of bases not matched to a gene: 7. CDR3 sequence (DNA): TGTGCCAGCAGTTACTCAGGCGGGAGACCACCCTACGAGCAGTACTTC. Encoded protein: CASSYSGGRPPYEQYF.

In this sample, this clone turned up a few times. DNA of the CDR3: TGTGCCAGCAGCCTCCTGGGTAGCGGTTACGAGCAGTACTTC. Its protein is CASSLLGSGYEQYF. This chain uses TRBV5-8 with TRBJ2-7; D is perhaps TRBD2 (6 bases). V lost 4 bases to trimming and J lost 4 bases, with 15 bases between them. Germline values: CDR1 SGHTS, CDR2 YDEGEE. The CDR3 has 14 amino acids.

The rearrangement links TRBV5-4 to TRBJ1-2; no clear D gene. The CDR3 runs 13 residues. The germline V gene has CDR1 SGHNT and CDR2 YYREEE (reference sequence). V lost 0 bases and J 2 bases, leaving 5 bases between the germline ends. The CDR3 loop reads CASSLAPNYGYTF. The CDR3 DNA is TGTGCCAGCAGCTTGGCACCGAACTATGGCTACACCTTC.

The V gene is TRBV6-5, the J gene TRBJ1-1, with D tentatively TRBD1 (5 bases). The germline V gene encodes CDR1 MNHEY and CDR2 SVGAGI. Between the trimmed V and J ends, which lost 6 bases and 1 base, there was a span of 9 bases. This CDR3 has 13 amino acids. CDR3 sequence: CASRRGWNTEAFF. The CDR3 nucleotides read TGTGCCAGCAGAAGGGGTTGGAACACTGAAGCTTTCTTT.

CDR3: CASSFSNTGELFF. The CDR3 DNA is TGTGCCAGCAGCTTTTCGAACACCGGGGAGCTGTTTTTT. V and J are TRBV11-1 and TRBJ2-2; no firm D call. CDR3 size: 13 residues. With 3 bases removed from V and 0 bases from J, the gap between germline ends came to 2 bases. CDR1 SGHAT and CDR2 FQDESV come from the germline V gene (reference sequence).

The sample holds a few counts of this clone. The chain carries TRBV19 and TRBJ1-3; no firm D call. Germline lookup yields CDR1 LNHDA and CDR2 SQIVND (reference sequence). The CDR3 runs 14 residues. The V and J ends lost 4 bases and 6 bases respectively, with 13 bases between them. In DNA, the CDR3 is TGTGCCAGTAGTAAAACAGATTGGGTAAACACCATATATTTT. Translation gives CASSKTDWVNTIYF.

The J gene is TRBJ2-5, the V gene TRBV5-4, with D perhaps matching TRBD1 (6 bases). Looked up from germline, CDR1 is SGHNT and CDR2 is YYREEE (reference sequence). Trimming left V 0 bases short and J 5 bases short, with 17 bases between. The CDR3 is 16 residues long. The CDR3 bases are TGTGCCAGCAGCTTGGACAACAGACAGGCTAAGGAGACCCAGTACTTC. Amino acid sequence: CASSLDNRQAKETQYF.

This clone has a single count. This chain uses TRBV7-8 with TRBJ1-3, with unresolved D. CDR3 length: 16 residues. In germline, CDR1 is SGHVS, CDR2 FQNEAQ. V lost 0 bases and J lost 4, with 13 bases in between. Written as DNA, the CDR3 is TGTGCCAGCAGCTTAGCGGCCAATCTAGAAGGAAACACCATATATTTT. The encoded protein is CASSLAANLEGNTIYF.

The J gene is TRBJ2-5, the V gene TRBV18; possible D gene TRBD2, 6 bases. Trimming shortened V by 2 bases and J by 4 bases, and 14 bases separated the two germline ends. Germline loops: CDR1 KGHSH, CDR2 LQKENI. The CDR3 extends over 15 amino acids. Written as DNA, the CDR3 is TGTGCCAGCTCACCAGCCAAAGGAGCGGGAGAGACCCAGTACTTC. This gives the protein CASSPAKGAGETQYF.

The J gene is TRBJ1-3, the V gene TRBV12-5, with unresolved D. Germline CDR1 and CDR2: LGHNT and FRNRAP. This CDR3 is 14 amino acids long. V was trimmed by 8 bases and J by 3 bases, leaving 14 bases between them. The CDR3 nucleotides read TGTGCTAGTACTTCCTCGGGAGTTGGAAACACCATATATTTT. Translated: CASTSSGVGNTIYF.

The chain employs TRBV9 and TRBJ2-2; D is ambiguous. The CDR3 loop spans 14 amino acids. V dropped 5 bases and J dropped 1 base, with 9 bases sitting between them. Germline V gives CDR1 SGDLS, CDR2 YYNGEE. The CDR3 nucleotides are TGTGCCAGCAGTAGGGCAGTGAACACCGGGGAGCTGTTTTTT. It encodes CASSRAVNTGELFF.

This clone has only a few counts. The same CDR3 is also encoded by other DNA sequences in this sample. The genes are TRBV5-1 and TRBJ2-5; 7 positions match TRBD2. CDR1 and CDR2 (germline): SGHRS, YFSETQ. V dropped 4 bases and J dropped 4; count of bases not matched to a gene: 4. The CDR3 has 13 amino acids. The CDR3 region has the DNA TGCGCCAGCAGCCTCGGGGGGTTAGAGACCCAGTACTTC. It is translated as CASSLGGLETQYF.

This clone was seen many times. V is TRBV5-4 and J is TRBJ2-1; 10 nucleotides align to TRBD2. J was trimmed by 4 bases and V by 4 bases; bases with no gene match: 14. The CDR3 has 18 residues. Germline V gene sequence: CDR1 SGHNT, CDR2 YYREEE (reference sequence). The chain's CDR3 is CASSRGGVRTSGYNEQFF. CDR3 DNA sequence: TGTGCCAGCAGCCGTGGCGGAGTCCGGACTAGCGGATACAATGAGCAGTTCTTC.